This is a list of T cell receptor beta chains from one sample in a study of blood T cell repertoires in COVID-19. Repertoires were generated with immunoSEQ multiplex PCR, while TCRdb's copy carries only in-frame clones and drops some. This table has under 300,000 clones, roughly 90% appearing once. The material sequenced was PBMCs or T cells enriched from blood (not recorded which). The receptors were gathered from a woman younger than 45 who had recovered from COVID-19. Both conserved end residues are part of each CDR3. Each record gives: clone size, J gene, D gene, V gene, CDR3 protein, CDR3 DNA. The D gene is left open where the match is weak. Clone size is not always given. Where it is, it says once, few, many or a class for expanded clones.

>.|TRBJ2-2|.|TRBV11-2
CASSFNLGAGELFF
TGTGCCAGCAGCTTTAATTTAGGGGCCGGGGAGCTGTTTTTT
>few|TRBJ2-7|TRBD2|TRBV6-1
CASSEVSGASYEQYF
TGTGCCAGCAGTGAAGTAAGCGGGGCCTCCTACGAGCAGTACTTC
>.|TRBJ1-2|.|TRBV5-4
CASSLAEGNQGYTF
TGTGCCAGCAGCTTGGCCGAGGGAAATCAAGGCTACACCTTC
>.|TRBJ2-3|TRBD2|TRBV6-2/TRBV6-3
CASSRSAGGYTQYF
TGTGCCAGCAGTCGGTCTGCGGGGGGATATACGCAGTATTTT
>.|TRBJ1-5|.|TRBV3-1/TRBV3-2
CASSQVAPDSNQPQHF
TGTGCCAGCAGCCAAGTTGCCCCAGATAGCAATCAGCCCCAGCATTTT
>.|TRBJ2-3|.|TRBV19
CASSFRVSTDTQYF
TGTGCCAGTAGTTTCAGGGTTAGCACAGATACGCAGTATTTT
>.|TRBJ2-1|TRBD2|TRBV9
CASSARFSGGALDEQFF
TGTGCCAGCAGCGCCAGATTTAGCGGGGGGGCCCTGGATGAGCAGTTCTTC
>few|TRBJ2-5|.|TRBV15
CATSRDLGQGETQYF
TGTGCCACCAGCAGAGATTTGGGCCAGGGAGAGACCCAGTACTTC
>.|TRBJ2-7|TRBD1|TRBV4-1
CASSQVYRGVYEQYF
TGCGCCAGCAGCCAAGTCTACAGGGGAGTTTACGAGCAGTACTTC
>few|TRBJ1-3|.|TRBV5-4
CASSLGRGFSGNTIYF
TGTGCCAGCAGCTTGGGGCGGGGATTCTCTGGAAACACCATATATTTT
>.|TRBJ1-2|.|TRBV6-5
CASRSLYGYTF
TGTGCCAGCAGATCTCTCTATGGCTACACCTTC
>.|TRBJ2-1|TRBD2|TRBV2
CASSGGWTSGRGYNEQFF
TGTGCCAGCAGTGGGGGCTGGACTAGCGGGAGAGGGTACAATGAGCAGTTCTTC
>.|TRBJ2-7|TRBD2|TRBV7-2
CASRAGVGREQYF
TGTGCCAGCAGAGCGGGAGTGGGACGCGAGCAGTACTTC
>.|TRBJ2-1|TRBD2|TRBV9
CASSATSGSLNEQFF
TGTGCCAGCAGCGCGACTAGCGGGAGTCTCAATGAGCAGTTCTTC
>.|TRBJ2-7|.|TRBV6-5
CASNRGEVVYEQYF
TGTGCCAGCAATCGGGGAGAGGTAGTGTACGAGCAGTACTTC
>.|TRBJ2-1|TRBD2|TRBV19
CASSIGSGEGYNEQFF
TGTGCCAGTAGTATCGGTTCGGGGGAGGGCTACAATGAGCAGTTCTTC
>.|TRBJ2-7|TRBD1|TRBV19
CASSTLTGEGQYF
TGTGCCAGTAGTACCTTGACAGGGGAAGGGCAGTACTTC
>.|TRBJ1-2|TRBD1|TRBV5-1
CASSSMPSGQTNYGYTF
TGCGCCAGCAGCTCCATGCCGTCGGGACAGACCAACTATGGCTACACCTTC
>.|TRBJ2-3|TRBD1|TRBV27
CASSSPRTGGDTQYF
TGTGCCAGCAGTTCCCCGCGGACAGGCGGGGATACGCAGTATTTT
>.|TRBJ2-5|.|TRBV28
CASSFTRGRLGTQYF
TGTGCCAGCAGTTTTACCAGGGGACGGCTAGGGACCCAGTACTTC
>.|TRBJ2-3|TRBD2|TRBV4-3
CASSQGLAGGDTQYF
TGCGCCAGCAGCCAAGGACTAGCGGGGGGAGATACGCAGTATTTT
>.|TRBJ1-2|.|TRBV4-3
CASSQTRVSDGYTF
TGCGCCAGCAGCCAGACTAGGGTATCGGATGGCTACACCTTC
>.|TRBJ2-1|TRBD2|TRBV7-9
CASSPLAGGPSYNEQFF
TGTGCCAGCAGCCCTTTAGCGGGAGGGCCAAGTTACAATGAGCAGTTCTTC
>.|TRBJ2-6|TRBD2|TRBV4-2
CASSQVHLAGSGANVLTF
TGTGCCAGCAGCCAAGTCCACCTAGCGGGCTCTGGGGCCAACGTCCTGACTTTC
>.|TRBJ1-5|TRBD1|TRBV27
CASSRGRGGQPQHF
TGTGCCAGCAGCCGAGGGAGAGGGGGCCAGCCCCAGCATTTT
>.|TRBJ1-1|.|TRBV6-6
CASRPAGQQNTEAFF
TGTGCCAGCAGACCCGCCGGACAGCAGAACACTGAAGCTTTCTTT
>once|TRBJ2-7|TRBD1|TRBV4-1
CASSRALQGAYEQYF
TGCGCCAGCAGCCGAGCCCTTCAGGGGGCCTACGAGCAGTACTTC
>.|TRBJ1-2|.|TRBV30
CAGDAVRRPYTF
TGTGCCGGGGACGCCGTAAGGAGACCCTACACCTTC
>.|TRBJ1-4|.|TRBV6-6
CASRFDEKLFF
TGTGCCAGCAGGTTCGATGAAAAACTGTTTTTT
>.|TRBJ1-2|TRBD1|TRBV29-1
CSVVNLWSGGEGSGYTF
TGCAGCGTTGTAAATTTGTGGTCAGGGGGCGAGGGGAGCGGCTACACCTTC
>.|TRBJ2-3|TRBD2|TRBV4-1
CASSQEGSGIDTQYF
TGCGCCAGCAGCCAAGAGGGTAGCGGGATAGATACGCAGTATTTT
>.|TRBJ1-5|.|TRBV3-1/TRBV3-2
CASSQDAENRNQPQHF
TGTGCCAGCAGCCAAGATGCGGAGAACCGTAATCAGCCCCAGCATTTT
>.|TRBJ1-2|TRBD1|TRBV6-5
CASSYIGQGARGYTF
TGTGCCAGCAGTTACATTGGACAGGGGGCGCGAGGCTACACCTTC
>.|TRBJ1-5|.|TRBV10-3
CAISESWFGQPNQPQHF
TGTGCCATCAGTGAGTCGTGGTTTGGACAGCCCAATCAGCCCCAGCATTTT